The 26 T cell receptor beta chains below come from one sample, sequenced in a study of identical twins. TCRdb used MiXCR to reprocess the 5' RACE reads, holding one entry per CDR3 protein. Found here are a few hundred thousand distinct CDR3 sequences, about 8.3% of them singletons; the top ten hold 3%. In addition, the sample was reused for a study of yellow fever vaccine responses in identical twins.

Material for sequencing was CD8+ T cells sorted from blood. These receptors originate from a woman aged 18-30 years in good health.

This sequence joins TRBV7-9 and TRBJ2-6, with a weak D call TRBD1 (6 bases). The CDR3 totals 15 residues. Germline V gene lookup returns CDR1 SEHNR and CDR2 FQNEAQ (reference sequence). V was pared by 5 bases and J by 2 bases, with 10 bases between. The chain's CDR3 is CASSTHRAGANVLTF. The CDR3 DNA sequence: TGTGCCAGCAGCACTCACAGGGCTGGGGCCAACGTCCTGACTTTC.

This chain connects TRBV6-1 to TRBJ1-5; D possibly corresponds to TRBD1 (6 bases). Trimming removed 6 bases at V and 1 base at J, with 13 bases between. The CDR3 has 15 residues. Germline CDR1 and CDR2: MNHNS and SASEGT. The CDR3, as DNA: TGTGCCAGCAGCCTCGACAGGACGAGCAATCAGCCCCAGCATTTT. Protein: CASSLDRTSNQPQHF.

This clonotype was observed a few times. The rearrangement links TRBV7-2 to TRBJ2-7; D may be TRBD1 or TRBD2 (5 bases each). CDR3 length: 16 amino acids. Germline assignment: CDR1 SGHTA and CDR2 FQGNSA. The V end was cut by 1 base, the J end by 2 bases, with 15 bases between. The CDR3 loop is CASSLEGRAATYEQYF. CDR3 nucleotide sequence: TGTGCCAGCAGCTTAGAGGGGCGGGCGGCCACCTACGAGCAGTACTTC.

In its sample, this clonotype was seen a few times. The chain uses TRBV7-9 and TRBJ1-1, with no clear D. This CDR3 spans 13 amino acids. Germline CDR1 SEHNR, CDR2 FQNEAQ (reference sequence). V lost 4 bases and J 5 bases, leaving 11 bases between the germline ends. The CDR3, as DNA: TGTGCCAGCAGCTCTTTAGTGGGAACTGAAGCTTTCTTT. Translation gives CASSSLVGTEAFF.

The chain combines TRBV29-1 with TRBJ2-1; 10 bases fit TRBD2. This CDR3 is built from 13 residues. V lost 6 bases and J lost 5; bases outside the gene matches: 4. Looked up from germline, CDR1 is SQVTM and CDR2 is ANQGSEA. CDR3: CSVVAGGHNEQFF. CDR3 sequence (DNA): TGCAGCGTGGTAGCGGGAGGACACAATGAGCAGTTCTTC.

This clonotype was seen many times. The V call is TRBV9, the J call TRBJ1-4; TRBD1 matches at 8 bases. Germline loops: CDR1 SGDLS, CDR2 YYNGEE. This CDR3 is 15 amino acids long. Trimming removed 2 bases from V and 3 bases from J; junction bases left unmatched: 3. CDR3 region: CASSVDRGANEKLFF. For the CDR3, the DNA is TGTGCCAGCAGCGTTGACAGGGGCGCTAATGAAAAACTGTTTTTT.

This clonotype was counted at least ten times. J is TRBJ2-3 and V is TRBV3-1, with D tentatively TRBD1 or TRBD2 (5 bases each). The CDR3 sequence is 16 residues long. V was pared by 0 bases and J by 3 bases, with 13 bases between. CDR1 and CDR2 from the germline V gene are LGHDT and YNNKEL (reference sequence). In nucleotides, the CDR3 is TGTGCCAGCAGCCAAGAACTGGGGGTTGTGACAGATACGCAGTATTTT. It codes for CASSQELGVVTDTQYF.

This clonotype was observed many times. The genes are TRBV11-2 and TRBJ1-4; D might be TRBD1 (6 bases). V was shortened by 4 bases and J by 2 bases, with 11 bases between the two germline ends. The CDR3 has 15 residues. Germline-derived CDR1 and CDR2 are SGHAT and FQNNGV. This CDR3 reads CASSSTGTTNEKLFF. CDR3 sequence (DNA): TGTGCCAGCAGCTCAACAGGGACCACTAATGAAAAACTGTTTTTT.

This clonotype has just a few counts. The rearrangement joins TRBV12-3 or TRBV12-4 to TRBJ2-2, with TRBD2 matching over 14 bases. The CDR3 spans 17 residues. The junction had 5 bases not matched to a gene; V was cut back by 4 bases and J by 4 bases. In nucleotides, the CDR3 is TGTGCCAGCAGTTCCGGGACTAGCGGGAGAGGCACCGGGGAGCTGTTTTTT. Its translation: CASSSGTSGRGTGELFF.

This clonotype was counted a few times. The J gene is TRBJ2-3, the V gene TRBV7-8; the match to TRBD1 covers 7 bases. The germline V gene has CDR1 SGHVS and CDR2 FQNEAQ. CDR3 length equals 15 residues. The J segment lost 5 bases and the V segment lost 5 bases, leaving 10 bases of the junction unmatched. The CDR3 DNA reads as TGTGCCAGCAGCCACCAAGTCCAGGGGGAAGATACGCAGTATTTT. Translated: CASSHQVQGEDTQYF.

This clonotype was found many times. The genes are TRBV28 and TRBJ2-7; a weak D match, TRBD1 (5 bases). This CDR3 region has 18 residues. Germline V gene sequence: CDR1 MDHEN, CDR2 SYDVKM. V was trimmed by 5 bases and J by 3 bases, leaving 26 bases between them. The CDR3 protein is CASSPNLPQGYHLYEQYF. The CDR3 coding sequence is TGTGCCAGCAGTCCGAACTTGCCTCAGGGATACCACCTCTACGAGCAGTACTTC.

Many counts were recorded for this clonotype. V gene TRBV6-5 combines with J gene TRBJ2-5, with 10 bases matching TRBD1. Germline V lookup: CDR1 MNHEY, CDR2 SVGAGI. CDR3 size: 16 residues. Trimming cost V 2 bases and J 5 bases; bases outside gene matches: 8. CDR3 DNA: TGTGCCAGCAGTTACCTCCAAGGGGACAGGGGTGAGACCCAGTACTTC. Translated, it gives CASSYLQGDRGETQYF.

This clonotype appeared many times. The chain has TRBV29-1 and TRBJ2-1; 8 positions agree with TRBD1. After removal of 2 bases from V and 9 bases from J, the junction contained 12 bases not matched to a gene. CDR1 SQVTM and CDR2 ANQGSEA come from the germline V gene. This CDR3 comprises 15 residues. The CDR3 region has the DNA TGCAGCGTTGAACCAATTAGACAGGGGCAGGCTGAGCAGTTCTTC. It is translated as CSVEPIRQGQAEQFF.

V usage is TRBV5-1 and J usage is TRBJ2-3, with D maybe TRBD2 (6 bases). From germline, CDR1 is SGHRS and CDR2 YFSETQ. V lost 2 bases and J 4 bases, leaving 8 bases between the germline ends. The CDR3 runs to 13 residues. The CDR3 loop reads CASSFREPDTQYF. DNA of the CDR3: TGCGCCAGCAGCTTCCGGGAGCCAGATACGCAGTATTTT.

The chain employs TRBV20-1 and TRBJ2-7; no definite D call. V lost 0 bases and J lost 2, with 17 bases in between. The CDR3 contains 16 residues. Germline V gene sequence: CDR1 DFQATT, CDR2 SNEGSKA (reference sequence). In DNA form, the CDR3 reads TGCAGTGCTAGAGAAGGACCAGGTTTAGGTGCCTACGAGCAGTACTTC. Translated: CSAREGPGLGAYEQYF.

This clonotype has a count of ten or more. The V call is TRBV6-4, the J call TRBJ2-3; D unresolved. V was cut by 5 bases and J by 2 bases, with 11 bases left in between. The length of the CDR3 is 14 residues. Germline CDR1 MRHNA, CDR2 SNTAGT. CDR3 in DNA: TGTGCCAGCAGTATTGGACCCGACACAGATACGCAGTATTTT. It translates to CASSIGPDTDTQYF.

This clonotype was counted only a few times. The CDR3 DNA sequence: TGCAGCGTCGCGACAGGGTCGGGGAACACTGAAGCTTTCTTT. Protein sequence: CSVATGSGNTEAFF. The genes are TRBV29-1 and TRBJ1-1; TRBD1 agrees at 7 bases. Germline trimming cut 6 bases from V and 1 base from J; bases unmatched to any gene: 8. CDR3 length: 14 amino acids. The germline V gene has CDR1 SQVTM and CDR2 ANQGSEA.

This clonotype has a count of ten or more. This chain joins TRBV12-3 or TRBV12-4 and TRBJ2-2; D is undetermined. This CDR3 has 14 residues. Trimming pared 7 bases from V and 0 bases from J, leaving 9 bases between. Written as DNA, the CDR3 is TGTGCCAGCATCAGCGACACGAACACCGGGGAGCTGTTTTTT. Translated: CASISDTNTGELFF.

There are a few counts of this clonotype. DNA for the CDR3: TGTGCCTGGAGGGACTACCAAGAGACCCAGTACTTC. Amino acid sequence: CAWRDYQETQYF. The chain carries TRBV30 and TRBJ2-5; the D gene is possibly TRBD2 (5 bases). The CDR3 loop spans 12 amino acids. Trimming left V 3 bases short and J 0 bases short, with 5 bases between. Germline CDR1 reads GTSNPN; CDR2 reads SVGIG (reference sequence).

The V gene is TRBV7-3, the J gene TRBJ2-5; D is ambiguous. Trimming stripped 0 bases from V and 0 bases from J, with 2 bases between. Germline CDR1 is SGHTA and CDR2 is FQGTGA. The CDR3 length is 13 residues. The DNA for the CDR3 is TGTGCCAGCAGCTTAACAGACCAAGAGACCCAGTACTTC. It specifies CASSLTDQETQYF.

The rearrangement links TRBV28 to TRBJ2-1, with TRBD1 matching 9 bases. Germline values: CDR1 MDHEN, CDR2 SYDVKM. This CDR3 contains 17 residues. The junction had 11 bases not matched to a gene; V was cut back by 4 bases and J by 4 bases. Here the CDR3 reads CASSSLRTGDRYNEQFF. In DNA, the CDR3 is TGTGCCAGCAGTTCCTTGCGGACAGGGGACCGTTACAATGAGCAGTTCTTC.

This clonotype was seen repeatedly, ten times or more. V is TRBV12-3 or TRBV12-4 and J is TRBJ2-7; TRBD1 agrees at 10 bases. CDR3 length equals 17 residues. Germline trimming cut 6 bases from V and 3 bases from J; bases unmatched to any gene: 14. CDR3 coding DNA: TGTGCCAGCAGCCACTCGCCCCGGGACAGGGGAAACTACGAGCAGTACTTC. The encoded protein is CASSHSPRDRGNYEQYF.

The chain links TRBV12-3 or TRBV12-4 to TRBJ2-3, with D possibly being TRBD1 (6 bases). This CDR3 comprises 16 residues. V was shortened by 0 bases and J by 8 bases, with 18 bases between the two germline ends. The CDR3 loop reads CASSLAHRAGLGTQYF. CDR3 in DNA: TGTGCCAGCAGTTTAGCCCACAGGGCCGGCTTGGGTACGCAGTATTTT.

This clonotype was counted a few times. The chain is built from TRBV28 and TRBJ2-5; no reliable D call. CDR3 length: 14 residues. The V and J ends lost 3 bases and 3 bases respectively, with 11 bases between them. Germline CDR1 is MDHEN and CDR2 is SYDVKM. CDR3 sequence: CASSLWGGEETQYF. The CDR3 region has the DNA TGTGCCAGCAGTTTGTGGGGTGGCGAAGAGACCCAGTACTTC.

This clonotype turned up a few times. The V call is TRBV10-3, the J call TRBJ2-3; 9 nucleotides align to TRBD2. Trimming at V came to 6 bases and at J to 6 bases, leaving 7 bases not matched to a gene. Germline V gene sequence: CDR1 ENHRY, CDR2 SYGVKD. CDR3 size: 14 residues. The DNA for the CDR3 is TGTGCCATCAGGGACGGTAGCGGGAGTGATACGCAGTATTTT. Translated: CAIRDGSGSDTQYF.

V gene TRBV21-1 combines with J gene TRBJ2-7; no DNA check was done on the table's D call, TRBD2. TRBV21-1 is deemed a pseudogene. The CDR3 has 19 residues. The CDR3 here is CASSNYPRVRTSGTYEQYF. The CDR3, as DNA: TGTGCCAGCAGCAACTATCCCCGGGTACGGACTAGCGGGACTTACGAGCAGTACTTC.